The 14 T cell receptor beta chains given below trace back to one sample, sequenced in a study of T cell responses to AZD1222 COVID-19 vaccine. The data were produced by immunoSEQ multiplex PCR, yet TCRdb's version contains in-frame clones alone and is incomplete. This table has approximately 72,000 clones, 89% appearing once. Sequencing used peripheral blood, obtained 28 days after the second AZD1222 dose. The receptors were sampled from an adult who received the AZD1222 COVID-19 vaccine.

V usage is TRBV5-1 and J usage is TRBJ1-2; maybe TRBD1 (6 bases). Trimming stripped 0 bases from V and 6 bases from J, with 15 bases between. The CDR3 sequence is 15 residues long. Germline loops: CDR1 SGHRS, CDR2 YFSETQ. The CDR3: CASSLALDRQNGYTF. CDR3 DNA sequence: TGCGCCAGCAGCTTGGCCCTTGACAGGCAAAATGGCTACACCTTC.

The gene calls are TRBV12-1 and TRBJ2-3. TRBV12-1 is reported as a pseudogene. The CDR3 contains 16 residues. The CDR3 here is CASSPLLRLNTDTQYF. The DNA of the CDR3 is TGTGCCAGCAGCCCCCTTCTTAGGTTAAACACAGATACGCAGTATTTT.

The chain combines TRBV6-6 with TRBJ1-2; TRBD1 matches 9 bases. CDR1 MNHNY and CDR2 SVGAGI come from the germline V gene (reference sequence). V lost 0 bases to trimming and J lost 4 bases; unmatched junction nucleotides: 6. The CDR3 is 16 amino acids. The CDR3 loop is CASSYSDRGKIYGYTF. The CDR3 nucleotides read TGTGCCAGCAGTTACTCGGACAGGGGAAAAATCTATGGCTACACCTTC.

V is TRBV10-3 and J is TRBJ1-5; D possibly corresponds to TRBD1 (6 bases). The CDR3 is 14 residues long. V lost 5 bases to trimming and J lost 3 bases, with 11 bases between them. Germline values: CDR1 ENHRY, CDR2 SYGVKD. The CDR3 nucleotides read TGTGCCATCAGTTTAACAGGGAACAATCAGCCCCAGCATTTT. Encoded protein: CAISLTGNNQPQHF.

This chain links TRBV7-2 with TRBJ1-1, with a tentative D call TRBD1 (6 bases). The CDR3 length is 13 residues. Trimming removed 6 bases at V and 7 bases at J, with 15 bases between. Germline CDR1 and CDR2: SGHTA and FQGNSA. The CDR3 loop reads CASRTDRRHEAFF. The CDR3 DNA reads TGTGCCAGCAGGACCGACAGGAGACATGAAGCTTTCTTT.

The chain joins TRBV2 to TRBJ1-5, with 7 bases aligning to TRBD1. CDR1 is SNHLY and CDR2 is FYNNEI in the germline V gene. The CDR3 is 16 amino acids. V shed 2 bases, J shed 1 base, and the junction held 5 bases outside the gene matches. CDR3 protein: CASSEQGGRSNQPQHF. DNA of the CDR3: TGTGCCAGCAGTGAACAGGGGGGACGGAGCAATCAGCCCCAGCATTTT.

The V gene is TRBV9, the J gene TRBJ1-2; D may be TRBD1 (5 bases). Germline V lookup: CDR1 SGDLS, CDR2 YYNGEE. Trimming shortened V by 7 bases and J by 1 base, and 8 bases separated the two germline ends. This CDR3 has 12 amino acids. CDR3 coding DNA: TGTGCCAGCTCCAGGGATAACTATGGCTACACCTTC. Encoded protein: CASSRDNYGYTF.

As DNA, the CDR3 is TGTGCCAGCACCGGGGGGGGCAGCGTCTACGAGCAGTACTTC. This codes for CASTGGGSVYEQYF. The chain has TRBV11-3 and TRBJ2-7; TRBD2 agrees at 8 bases. V lost 7 bases, J lost 3 bases, and 8 bases stayed unmatched. The CDR3 spans 14 residues. Germline assignment: CDR1 SGHNT and CDR2 YENEEA.

The J gene is TRBJ2-7, the V gene TRBV14; possible D gene TRBD2, 6 bases. Germline CDR1 reads SGHDN; CDR2 reads FVKESK. The V end lost 0 bases, the J end lost 4 bases, and 13 bases lay between the germline ends. The CDR3 has 15 residues. The CDR3: CASSQDLGGLYEQYF. CDR3 nucleotide sequence: TGTGCCAGCAGCCAAGATCTCGGGGGATTATACGAGCAGTACTTC.

Only one count was recorded for this clone. The CDR3 bases are TGTGCCAGCGGCAGGGTTGGGGGCACAGATACGCAGTATTTT. This encodes CASGRVGGTDTQYF. V is TRBV5-4 and J is TRBJ2-3, with a tentative D call TRBD1 (5 bases). Germline V gives CDR1 SGHNT, CDR2 YYREEE (reference sequence). V was pared by 7 bases and J by 1 base, with 13 bases between. The CDR3 length is 14 residues.

The V gene is TRBV6-6, the J gene TRBJ1-5, with D possibly matching TRBD1 (5 bases). The ends were cut back, 7 bases at V and 11 bases at J, with 12 bases in the middle. This CDR3 comprises 11 residues. Germline V gene sequence: CDR1 MNHNY, CDR2 SVGAGI (reference sequence). Written as DNA, the CDR3 is TGTGCCAGCACCGATGAAGGGGCCCAGCATTTT. It yields the protein CASTDEGAQHF.

In nucleotides, the CDR3 is TGTGCCAGCAGCGGGGACGGATATACCTATGGCTACACCTTC. Its translation: CASSGDGYTYGYTF. The gene calls are TRBV3-1 (or the pseudogene TRBV3-2) and TRBJ1-2; the D gene is possibly TRBD1 (5 bases). The CDR3 totals 14 residues. The germline V gene encodes CDR1 LGHDT and CDR2 YNNKEL (reference sequence). The ends were cut back, 5 bases at V and 4 bases at J, with 14 bases in the middle.

The V call is TRBV5-6, the J call TRBJ1-1; 7 positions match TRBD1. Germline CDR1 SGHDT, CDR2 YYEEEE. There are 14 residues in the CDR3. The J segment lost 4 bases and the V segment lost 4 bases, leaving 7 bases of the junction unmatched. CDR3 sequence reads: CASSLDRVGTEAFF. The CDR3 region has the DNA TGTGCCAGCAGCCTTGACAGGGTGGGCACTGAAGCTTTCTTT.

This sequence joins TRBV19 and TRBJ1-3; 7 nucleotides match TRBD1. CDR1 and CDR2 (germline): LNHDA, SQIVND (reference sequence). The V and J ends lost 4 bases and 1 base, in that order; junction bases with no gene match: 10. There are 17 residues in the CDR3. CDR3 loop: CASSRPGQADSGNTIYF. CDR3 DNA sequence: TGTGCCAGTAGTAGACCCGGACAGGCCGATTCTGGAAACACCATATATTTT.